This T cell receptor beta chain is from a study of early T cells in non-severe SARS-CoV-2 infection. Background on the study: Chains were not paired, and sequencing was done on bulk RNA from unsorted whole blood.

Of note for this clonotype: Antigen: not known.

Whole-study results and caveats: VDJdb matching favored anti-spike CD8 responses, missing private and CD4 specificities.

The TCR library protocol was used to attach unique molecular identifiers. These identifiers were attached to individual cDNA molecules. Each CDR3 protein gets one entry after TCRdb re-called the 5' RACE reads with MiXCR. Of around 77,000 distinct CDR3 sequences in the sample, approximately 5% were seen once. This CDR3 spans 12 amino acids. V was trimmed by 5 bases and J by 6 bases, leaving 10 bases between them. The source material was whole blood, sampled at baseline. This receptor was taken from an adult who was a healthcare worker with PCR-confirmed SARS-CoV-2 infection or an uninfected control (not recorded which). The chain recombines TRBV12-3 or TRBV12-4 with TRBJ2-5; tentatively, D is TRBD2 (6 bases). The CDR3 DNA sequence: TGTGCCAGCAGTACCGGGACTCAGACCCAGTACTTC. Its translation: CASSTGTQTQYF.